Listed below are T cell receptor beta chains from one sample, sequenced in a study of cytomegalovirus exposure and HLA in healthy donors. Assay used: immunoSEQ multiplex PCR; TCRdb lists only in-frame clones, some missing. The profile shows approximately 180,000 clones, 77% of them singletons. The sequenced material came from PBMCs. These receptors were taken from an older woman in good health and CMV-seropositive. Both conserved end residues are part of each CDR3. Fields, in order: J gene, clone size, V gene, D gene, CDR3 DNA, CDR3 protein. The D gene is left open where the match is weak. A row's size may be missing; if present it is once, few, many or a size class.

J: TRBJ1-2; size: NA; V: TRBV27; D: NA; DNA: TGTGCCAGCAAGGCAGGAGGGTATGGCTACACCTTC; CDR3: CASKAGGYGYTF
J: TRBJ2-1; size: NA; V: TRBV7-7; D: TRBD1; DNA: TGTGCCAGCAGCTTAGCGACGGGACAGGGGAACAATGAGCAGTTCTTC; CDR3: CASSLATGQGNNEQFF
J: TRBJ1-2; size: once; V: TRBV29-1; D: TRBD1; DNA: TGCAGCGTACGAACGACAGGGGATGGCTACACCTTC; CDR3: CSVRTTGDGYTF
J: TRBJ2-1; size: NA; V: TRBV27; D: TRBD2; DNA: TGTGCCAGCATCAGGACTAGCGGCCCTTACAATGAGCAGTTCTTC; CDR3: CASIRTSGPYNEQFF
J: TRBJ2-7; size: NA; V: TRBV11-1; D: TRBD1; DNA: TGTGCCAGCAGCTCATACAGGGGCCACTACGAGCAGTACTTC; CDR3: CASSSYRGHYEQYF
J: TRBJ2-7; size: NA; V: TRBV5-1; D: NA; DNA: TGCGCCTCTACCCCCAAGGACGGGACCTACGAGCAGTACTTC; CDR3: CASTPKDGTYEQYF
J: TRBJ1-4; size: few; V: TRBV5-1; D: NA; DNA: TGCGCCAGCAGCTTGGATACGAGGGCCCAAAAAAAACTGTTTTTT; CDR3: CASSLDTRAQKKLFF
J: TRBJ2-3; size: NA; V: TRBV10-1; D: NA; DNA: TGCGCCAGCAGGGGACCCCCGGGACATAAGACTAGCACAGATACGCAGTATTTT; CDR3: CASRGPPGHKTSTDTQYF
J: TRBJ2-3; size: NA; V: TRBV27; D: NA; DNA: TGTGCCAGCAGTTTCGTAGCGGATACGCAGTATTTT; CDR3: CASSFVADTQYF
J: TRBJ2-1; size: few; V: TRBV19; D: NA; DNA: TGTGCCAGTAGTATCTACTTTAACAATGAGCAGTTCTTC; CDR3: CASSIYFNNEQFF
J: TRBJ2-2; size: few; V: TRBV27; D: NA; DNA: TGTGCCAGCAGTTTCCGACAGGTTCCGAACACCGGGGAGCTGTTTTTT; CDR3: CASSFRQVPNTGELFF
J: TRBJ2-5; size: NA; V: TRBV9; D: NA; DNA: TGTGCCAGCAGCGTAGGTGGAGGGAAAGAGACCCAGTACTTC; CDR3: CASSVGGGKETQYF
J: TRBJ1-4; size: few; V: TRBV5-4; D: TRBD1; DNA: TGTGCCAGCAGCTTACCGTCAGGGGGCAATGAAAAACTGTTTTTT; CDR3: CASSLPSGGNEKLFF
J: TRBJ1-1; size: NA; V: TRBV28; D: NA; DNA: TGTGCCAGCAGCCAGAACAGGGCGACTGAAGCTTTCTTT; CDR3: CASSQNRATEAFF
J: TRBJ2-3; size: NA; V: TRBV2; D: NA; DNA: TGTGCCAGCAGTCCCCTAAGCACAGATACGCAGTATTTT; CDR3: CASSPLSTDTQYF
J: TRBJ1-1; size: NA; V: TRBV6-5; D: NA; DNA: TGTGCCAGCAGTTCCAACAGGGCCGGGAACACTGAAGCTTTCTTT; CDR3: CASSSNRAGNTEAFF
J: TRBJ1-2; size: NA; V: TRBV2; D: TRBD1; DNA: TGTGCCAGCATGCCGAGTAGGACAGGGTATAATTATGGCTACACCTTC; CDR3: CASMPSRTGYNYGYTF
J: TRBJ2-7; size: NA; V: TRBV27; D: TRBD1; DNA: TGTGCCAGCAGCGCAGGGGGACCCTACGAGCAGTACTTC; CDR3: CASSAGGPYEQYF
J: TRBJ2-7; size: NA; V: TRBV5-6; D: TRBD2; DNA: TGTGCCAGCAGCGAGGCCGGGACTAGCTACGAGCAGTACTTC; CDR3: CASSEAGTSYEQYF
J: TRBJ2-5; size: NA; V: TRBV6-5; D: TRBD2; DNA: TGTGCCAGCAGCCCCGGGACTAGGGGATGGGAGACCCAGTACTTC; CDR3: CASSPGTRGWETQYF
J: TRBJ1-2; size: NA; V: TRBV2; D: NA; DNA: TGTGCCAGCAGTGAAGGTTGGGGCGGTGGCTATGGCTACACCTTC; CDR3: CASSEGWGGGYGYTF
J: TRBJ2-2; size: NA; V: TRBV2; D: TRBD2; DNA: TGTGCCAGCAGTGAACAGGGCGGGGGAGCGAACACCGGGGAGCTGTTTTTT; CDR3: CASSEQGGGANTGELFF
J: TRBJ1-1; size: NA; V: TRBV29-1; D: NA; DNA: TGCAGCGTCCAAGGACAGATGAACACTGAAGCTTTCTTT; CDR3: CSVQGQMNTEAFF
J: TRBJ1-3; size: once; V: TRBV6-5; D: NA; DNA: TGTGCCAGCAGTTACTCGAGGCGGGGTTCGGGAAACACCATATATTTT; CDR3: CASSYSRRGSGNTIYF
J: TRBJ2-3; size: NA; V: TRBV18; D: TRBD2; DNA: TGTGCCAGCTCACCAGACGCTAGCGGGGGGGCGGATACGCAGTATTTT; CDR3: CASSPDASGGADTQYF
J: TRBJ1-5; size: NA; V: TRBV10-3; D: TRBD1; DNA: TGTGCCAGCAGGGACAGGGGTGGTATCAACAATCAGCCCCAGCATTTT; CDR3: CASRDRGGINNQPQHF
J: TRBJ2-3; size: NA; V: TRBV6-1; D: TRBD1; DNA: TGTGCCAGCAGTCCGATGACAGGGTATATGGATACGCAGTATTTT; CDR3: CASSPMTGYMDTQYF
J: TRBJ2-7; size: once; V: TRBV28; D: TRBD2; DNA: TGTGCCAGCAGTTCGGGGACTAGCGGGAGTGGGGAGCAGTACTTC; CDR3: CASSSGTSGSGEQYF
J: TRBJ2-7; size: NA; V: TRBV27; D: NA; DNA: TGTGCCAGCAGTCTTCAGGGACACCCAGCCTACGAGCAGTACTTC; CDR3: CASSLQGHPAYEQYF
J: TRBJ2-5; size: NA; V: TRBV7-2; D: NA; DNA: TGTGCCAGCAGCTTAACCTTGAGAGGAGAGACCCAGTACTTC; CDR3: CASSLTLRGETQYF
J: TRBJ1-2; size: NA; V: TRBV19; D: NA; DNA: TGTGCCAGTAGTATTAGAACAGCTAACTATGGCTACACCTTC; CDR3: CASSIRTANYGYTF
J: TRBJ2-7; size: once; V: TRBV5-1; D: TRBD1; DNA: TGCGCCAGCAGCCCGGACAGGAATTACGAGCAGTACTTC; CDR3: CASSPDRNYEQYF
J: TRBJ2-5; size: NA; V: TRBV25-1; D: NA; DNA: TGTGCCAGCGGGGGCCCTTCTTTGCGGGGGCGTCCAGGGACCCAGTACTTC; CDR3: CASGGPSLRGRPGTQYF
J: TRBJ2-1; size: NA; V: TRBV13; D: TRBD2; DNA: TGTGCCAGCAGCTTCATGCGGGAGGCCCTGCGAAATGAGCAGTTCTTC; CDR3: CASSFMREALRNEQFF
J: TRBJ2-5; size: NA; V: TRBV20-1; D: NA; DNA: TGCAGTGCCGGTGAAGAGACCCAGTACTTC; CDR3: CSAGEETQYF
J: TRBJ2-2; size: NA; V: TRBV11-2; D: NA; DNA: TGTGCCAGCAGCTTGAGCCTGAACACCGGGGAGCTGTTTTTT; CDR3: CASSLSLNTGELFF
J: TRBJ2-7; size: NA; V: TRBV11-2; D: TRBD1; DNA: TGTGCCAGCAGCATAGGAAAGGACAGGGGACACTACGAGCAGTACTTC; CDR3: CASSIGKDRGHYEQYF
J: TRBJ1-6; size: few; V: TRBV6-1; D: NA; DNA: TGTGCCAGCAGTGAGATCGGCCGGCGGAGCTCCTATAATTCACCCCTCCACTTT; CDR3: CASSEIGRRSSYNSPLHF
J: TRBJ2-7; size: NA; V: TRBV18; D: NA; DNA: TGTGCCAGCTCCATCTCCGACGGTGAGGAGGAGTACTTC; CDR3: CASSISDGEEEYF
J: TRBJ2-7; size: NA; V: TRBV6-1; D: NA; DNA: TGTGCCAGCAGTGACCGGACAGACTCCTACGAGCAGTACTTC; CDR3: CASSDRTDSYEQYF
J: TRBJ1-4; size: NA; V: TRBV9; D: TRBD1; DNA: TGTGCCAGCAGCGACCGGACAGGGGATGTTGAAAAACTGTTTTTT; CDR3: CASSDRTGDVEKLFF
J: TRBJ1-6; size: NA; V: TRBV7-8; D: NA; DNA: TGTGCCAGCAGCTTAGCGCTAGGACCGGGGAATTCACCCCTCCACTTT; CDR3: CASSLALGPGNSPLHF
J: TRBJ1-3; size: once; V: TRBV6-5; D: NA; DNA: TGTGCCAGCAGTCGGAGCTCTGGAAACACCATATATTTT; CDR3: CASSRSSGNTIYF
J: TRBJ2-1; size: few; V: TRBV10-3; D: TRBD2; DNA: TGTGCCATAGGACTAGCGGGAGGGGACAATGAGCAGTTCTTC; CDR3: CAIGLAGGDNEQFF
J: TRBJ1-4; size: NA; V: TRBV19; D: NA; DNA: TGTGCCAGTAGTTATCTTCAGGTCGCTAATGAAAAACTGTTTTTT; CDR3: CASSYLQVANEKLFF
J: TRBJ2-7; size: NA; V: TRBV2; D: NA; DNA: TGTGCCAGCAGTGATCTGGGGGCCTCCTACGAGCAGTACTTC; CDR3: CASSDLGASYEQYF
J: TRBJ2-7; size: NA; V: TRBV9; D: TRBD2; DNA: TGTGCCAGCAGCGATGGACTAGCGGGGGGGGGAGACGAGCAGTACTTC; CDR3: CASSDGLAGGGDEQYF
J: TRBJ1-3; size: NA; V: TRBV19; D: TRBD1; DNA: TGTGCCACATACCGGGACAGCGCCGGAAACACCATATATTTT; CDR3: CATYRDSAGNTIYF
J: TRBJ1-6; size: NA; V: TRBV27; D: TRBD1; DNA: TGTGCCAGCACCGAAGGGGACAGGGATAATTCACCCCTCCACTTT; CDR3: CASTEGDRDNSPLHF
J: TRBJ2-7; size: NA; V: TRBV7-9; D: TRBD1; DNA: TGTGCCAGCAGCTTAGAGGGGGCCGCCTACGAGCAGTACTTC; CDR3: CASSLEGAAYEQYF
J: TRBJ2-7; size: NA; V: TRBV5-4; D: TRBD2; DNA: TGTGCCAGCAGCTCTACCGGGACTAGGGGCGGCGAGCAGTACTTC; CDR3: CASSSTGTRGGEQYF
J: TRBJ1-1; size: NA; V: TRBV6-5; D: NA; DNA: TGTGCCAGCAGAACGGGGGGGCGCCGGAGCACTGAAGCTTTCTTT; CDR3: CASRTGGRRSTEAFF
J: TRBJ2-2; size: NA; V: TRBV5-1; D: TRBD1; DNA: TGCGCCAGCAGCCGGGACAGGGGCCCCGCGAACACCGGGGAGCTGTTTTTT; CDR3: CASSRDRGPANTGELFF
J: TRBJ2-1; size: NA; V: TRBV7-2; D: TRBD1; DNA: TGTGCCAGCAGCTTAGAGGGACAGGGAATCAATGAGCAGTTCTTC; CDR3: CASSLEGQGINEQFF
J: TRBJ2-7; size: NA; V: TRBV7-8; D: TRBD1; DNA: TGTGCCAGCAGCTTAGTAGACAGGGGGGGGCACTACGAGCAGTACTTC; CDR3: CASSLVDRGGHYEQYF
J: TRBJ2-2; size: NA; V: TRBV11-2; D: TRBD2; DNA: TGTGCCAGCAGAACTCAGCGGGGGGCGAACACCGGGGAGCTGTTTTTT; CDR3: CASRTQRGANTGELFF
J: TRBJ2-1; size: NA; V: TRBV5-1; D: TRBD2; DNA: TGCGCCAGCAGCCCGGGACTAGCGGGAGCGGGTAATGAGCAGTTCTTC; CDR3: CASSPGLAGAGNEQFF